Listed here are 21 T cell receptor beta chains from one sample, sequenced in a study of metastatic and nonmetastatic thyroid tumors. TCRdb used MiXCR to call clones anew from the PCR reads. In the table there are fewer than 40,000 clones, about 18% of which are singletons. Patients were all untreated before their thyroid surgery. Input material: blood. Every receptor here comes from a male donor with papillary thyroid cancer or a benign thyroid nodule (not recorded which). Some clones in this sample may be carry-over from other donors' samples.

This clone was recorded at least ten times. V usage is TRBV4-2 and J usage is TRBJ1-4; D not resolved. In germline, CDR1 is LGHNA, CDR2 YNFKEQ. V was cut by 4 bases and J by 4 bases, with 16 bases left in between. The CDR3 covers 16 residues. CDR3 residues: CASSLGLEVGNEKLFF. CDR3 coding DNA: TGTGCCAGCAGCCTCGGGTTAGAAGTGGGTAATGAAAAACTGTTTTTT.

The rearrangement links TRBV9 to TRBJ2-3; D is tentatively TRBD1 or TRBD2 (6 bases each). Trimming left V 4 bases short and J 2 bases short, with 14 bases between. CDR3 length equals 15 residues. Looked up from germline, CDR1 is SGDLS and CDR2 is YYNGEE. The CDR3: CASSPRDTYTDTQYF. The CDR3 DNA reads as TGTGCCAGCAGCCCGCGGGACACCTACACAGATACGCAGTATTTT.

In its sample, this clone was seen many times. The chain is built from TRBV10-3 and TRBJ2-1, with 7 positions matching TRBD1. The J segment lost 5 bases and the V segment lost 3 bases, leaving 13 bases of the junction unmatched. CDR1 and CDR2 from the germline V gene are ENHRY and SYGVKD. The CDR3 runs 17 residues. CDR3 bases: TGTGCCATCAGTGACCCGCGGACAGGCGAGACCCACAATGAGCAGTTCTTC. Translated: CAISDPRTGETHNEQFF.

The chain joins TRBV19 to TRBJ2-2; a weak D match, TRBD1 (6 bases). Trimming cost V 3 bases and J 7 bases, with 12 bases left between them. CDR3 length equals 14 residues. The V gene's germline CDR1 is LNHDA and CDR2 SQIVND (reference sequence). The DNA for the CDR3 is TGTGCCAGTAGTATGGATCAGGGGAGCGGGGAGCTGTTTTTT. Translating gives CASSMDQGSGELFF.

Of note for this clone: A much larger clonotype is one base distant, so this may be a read error. The same CDR3 arises from other DNA sequences in this sample as well. V usage is TRBV7-2 and J usage is TRBJ2-5; D might be TRBD2 (5 bases). The ends were cut back, 4 bases at V and 5 bases at J, with 11 bases in the middle. Germline assignment: CDR1 SGHTA and CDR2 FQGNSA. The CDR3 is 13 amino acids. CDR3 region: CASSYPSTETQYF. CDR3 nucleotides: TGTGCCAGCAGCTACCCTAGCACTGAGACCCAGTACTTC.

This clone showed up just a few times. This chain uses TRBV6-1 with TRBJ2-7; TRBD1 agrees at 7 bases. The V gene end was trimmed by 5 bases and the J gene end by 0 bases; junction bases not matched to a gene: 4. The CDR3 is made up of 14 amino acids. Germline V gene data show CDR1 as MNHNS and CDR2 as SASEGT. The CDR3 sequence: CASSWDRSSYEQYF. The CDR3 DNA follows: TGTGCCAGCAGTTGGGACAGAAGCTCCTACGAGCAGTACTTC.

This clone was detected many times. The rearrangement uses TRBV18 and TRBJ2-7; D is perhaps TRBD1 (5 bases). Trimming removed 3 bases at V and 3 bases at J, with 15 bases between. CDR3 size: 15 residues. Germline CDR1 and CDR2: KGHSH and LQKENI. The CDR3 DNA reads as TGTGCCAGCTCACCTGCCGGAGACAGTCACTACGAGCAGTACTTC. This sequence encodes CASSPAGDSHYEQYF. The variable domain in full, with the rest retrieved from reference TRBV18 and TRBJ2-7, is NAGVMQNPRHLVRRRGQEARLRCSPMKGHSHVYWYRQLPEEGLKFMVYLQKENIIDESGMPKERFSAEFPKEGPSILRIQQVVRGDSAAYFCASSPAGDSHYEQYFGPGTRLTVT.

This clone was observed at least ten times. V is TRBV20-1 and J is TRBJ1-1, with 9 bases matching TRBD1. Germline V gives CDR1 DFQATT, CDR2 SNEGSKA (reference sequence). J lost 5 bases, V lost 6 bases, and 13 bases had no gene match. The CDR3 is 15 amino acids. CDR3 coding DNA: TGCAGTGCCCCAAGGGGACAGGGAAGGTATACTGAAGCTTTCTTT. Translated, it gives CSAPRGQGRYTEAFF.

This clone was counted at least ten times. The V call is TRBV20-1, the J call TRBJ1-2; 7 bases map to TRBD1. The trim removed 3 bases at V and 4 bases at J, leaving 8 bases unmatched. The CDR3 length is 14 residues. Germline V CDR1 and CDR2: DFQATT, SNEGSKA (reference sequence). The CDR3 DNA is TGCAGTGCTAGCGGTCAGACAGGGAGCTATGGCTACACCTTC. This translates into CSASGQTGSYGYTF.

There are many counts of this clone. The chain joins TRBV29-1 to TRBJ1-5, with 8 bases aligning to TRBD1. CDR1 and CDR2 (germline): SQVTM, ANQGSEA. V lost 6 bases and J lost 6; bases outside the gene matches: 13. This CDR3 contains 15 residues. CDR3 loop: CSVPAGTGWGQPQHF. The CDR3 nucleotides read TGCAGCGTACCGGCCGGGACAGGCTGGGGTCAGCCCCAGCATTTT.

This clone is termed medium-sized (0.01 to 0.1%). CDR3 coding DNA: TGTGCCAGCAGTGAAAAGACAGGGGGCTGGATCACCTACAATGAGCAGTTCTTC. The encoded protein is CASSEKTGGWITYNEQFF. V and J are TRBV6-1 and TRBJ2-1, with TRBD1 identical over 10 bases. After removal of 2 bases from V and 2 bases from J, the junction contained 9 bases not matched to a gene. Germline loops: CDR1 MNHNS, CDR2 SASEGT. This CDR3 has 18 residues.

This clone was detected many times. V usage is TRBV19 and J usage is TRBJ2-5, with 9 bases aligning to TRBD2. This CDR3 spans 15 amino acids. V dropped 6 bases and J dropped 3; count of bases not matched to a gene: 8. CDR1 and CDR2 (germline): LNHDA, SQIVND (reference sequence). CDR3 in amino acids: CASSGGGGAEETQYF. The CDR3 nucleotides read TGTGCCAGTAGCGGGGGCGGGGGGGCCGAAGAGACCCAGTACTTC.

The chain uses TRBV5-1 and TRBJ2-6; 8 bases agree with TRBD1. Germline CDR1 is SGHRS and CDR2 is YFSETQ. Trimming at V came to 5 bases and at J to 1 base, leaving 14 bases not matched to a gene. The length of the CDR3 is 19 residues. The CDR3 nucleotides read TGCGCCAGCAGGAGCCGACAGGGGTCGTTCCTATCTGGGGCCAACGTCCTGACTTTC. This encodes CASRSRQGSFLSGANVLTF.

This clone has a count of ten or more. The chain couples TRBV7-9 to TRBJ1-2; no clear D. This CDR3 is built from 14 residues. Looked up from germline, CDR1 is SEHNR and CDR2 is FQNEAQ (reference sequence). Trimming took off 3 bases at V and 4 bases at J, with 12 bases between the two ends. The CDR3 sequence is CASSLLTEGYGYTF. Written as DNA, the CDR3 is TGTGCCAGCAGCTTGCTGACGGAGGGCTATGGCTACACCTTC.

Note on this clone: An end of the junction does not agree with germline; a read error may underlie this. The chain carries TRBV20-1 and TRBJ1-1; 8 nucleotides line up with TRBD1. The germline gives CDR1 DFQATT, CDR2 SNEGSKA (reference sequence). The CDR3 contains 15 residues. CDR3 bases: TGCAGTGCTAGAGACACAGGGGGTTGGGACACTGAAGCTTTTTTT. It codes for CSARDTGGWDTEAFF.

This clone was recorded many times. The chain joins TRBV7-6 to TRBJ1-2; D unresolved. The ends were cut back, 0 bases at V and 3 bases at J, with 5 bases in the middle. CDR3 length equals 13 residues. Germline V gives CDR1 SGHVS, CDR2 FNYEAQ. The CDR3 here is CASSLAGHYGYTF. The CDR3 region has the DNA TGTGCCAGCAGCTTAGCAGGGCACTATGGCTACACCTTC.

In its sample, this clone was seen a few times. J is TRBJ2-3 and V is TRBV12-3 or TRBV12-4; unclear D gene. This CDR3 region has 11 residues. Between the trimmed V and J ends, which lost 3 bases and 6 bases, there was a span of 4 bases. As DNA, the CDR3 is TGTGCCAGCAGTTTTAGTGATACGCAGTATTTT. Translating it yields CASSFSDTQYF.

This chain links TRBV2 with TRBJ2-7; D remains unclear. V was shortened by 6 bases and J by 3 bases, with 9 bases between the two germline ends. There are 12 residues in the CDR3. CDR1 and CDR2 from the germline V gene are SNHLY and FYNNEI. CDR3 region: CASRQCRYEQYF. CDR3 bases: TGTGCCAGCAGACAGTGTCGCTACGAGCAGTACTTC.

The rearrangement uses TRBV5-1 and TRBJ2-7; weak D call: TRBD1 (6 bases). Germline CDR1 reads SGHRS; CDR2 reads YFSETQ. V gave up 8 bases and J gave up 4 bases, with 16 bases separating them. The CDR3 has 13 residues. The CDR3 protein is CASRVTGIYEQYF. CDR3 DNA sequence: TGCGCCAGTAGAGTAACAGGGATATACGAGCAGTACTTC.

This clone was seen many times. The chain combines TRBV24-1 with TRBJ2-3; 8 bases line up with TRBD2. Looked up from germline, CDR1 is KGHDR and CDR2 is SFDVKD. V lost 7 bases, J lost 3 bases, and 8 bases stayed unmatched. The CDR3 covers 15 residues. The CDR3 nucleotides are TGTGCCACCAGCAGCATGACTAGCGAGACAGATACGCAGTATTTT. The encoded protein is CATSSMTSETDTQYF.

At least ten counts were recorded for this clone. CDR3 loop: CASSLEVGPAAGYTF. CDR3 nucleotides: TGTGCCAGCAGCTTGGAGGTGGGGCCTGCCGCTGGCTACACCTTC. The V and J genes are TRBV5-5 and TRBJ1-2; D is perhaps TRBD1 (5 bases). Germline lookup yields CDR1 SGHKS and CDR2 YYEKEE (reference sequence). Trimming left V 0 bases short and J 7 bases short, with 16 bases between. The CDR3 consists of 15 residues.